A selection of T cell receptor beta chains follows, all from one sample in a study of cytomegalovirus exposure and HLA in healthy donors. Sequencing used immunoSEQ multiplex PCR; TCRdb keeps in-frame clones, though not all of them. Seen here are about 110,000 clones, around 72% observed once, and the top ten hold 12% to 15%. Sequencing was performed on PBMCs. Source of these receptors: a woman in her thirties or forties in good health and CMV-seropositive. The CDR3 runs from the conserved cysteine through the conserved F or W. Fields, in order: clone size, J gene, V gene, D gene, CDR3 DNA, CDR3 protein. The D gene is left open where the match is weak. Not all rows give a size; the values are once, few, many and, for expanded clones, a class.

-	TRBJ2-7	TRBV5-1	-	TGCGCCAGCAGCACCGGGACTGCTTACGAGCAGTACTTC	CASSTGTAYEQYF
-	TRBJ1-6	TRBV7-9	-	TGTGCCAGCAGCCGAGTGGGTACAGGAGCTAATTCACCCCTCCACTTT	CASSRVGTGANSPLHF
-	TRBJ1-2	TRBV5-4	-	TGTGCCAGCAGCTTTATGGGGCAGAATGGCTACACCTTC	CASSFMGQNGYTF
-	TRBJ1-6	TRBV6-4	TRBD1	TGTGCCAACGACGACAGGGAGAATTCACCCCTCCACTTT	CANDDRENSPLHF
-	TRBJ1-5	TRBV6-1	TRBD1	TGTGCCAGCAATCTAGGGACAGGGGGCCGGCAGCCCCAGCATTTT	CASNLGTGGRQPQHF
-	TRBJ2-1	TRBV5-6	-	TGTGCCAGCAGCTTGGACGTGAGCTCCTACAATGAGCAGTTCTTC	CASSLDVSSYNEQFF
-	TRBJ2-7	TRBV6-5	-	TGTGCCAGCAGTTACTCGATGGGCCAGGGGAGCTACGAGCAGTACTTC	CASSYSMGQGSYEQYF
-	TRBJ2-7	TRBV30	TRBD1	TGTGCCTGGAGTTCCCTGCTCGGACAGGCTAAAAGATACGAGCAGTACTTC	CAWSSLLGQAKRYEQYF
-	TRBJ2-5	TRBV25-1	-	TGTGCCAGCAGTGATCCGTATCGGGATCTTCAAGAGACCCAGTACTTC	CASSDPYRDLQETQYF
-	TRBJ2-5	TRBV6-5	-	TGTGCCAGCAGCCCAGGGCCTCCAGAGACCCAGTACTTC	CASSPGPPETQYF
once	TRBJ1-2	TRBV5-6	TRBD1	TGTGCCAGCAGCTTGGCGGGACAGAAATCTTTCTATGGCTACACCTTC	CASSLAGQKSFYGYTF
-	TRBJ1-2	TRBV11-2	-	TGTGCCAGCAGCTTAGGGCAGGTGGGCTACACCTTC	CASSLGQVGYTF
-	TRBJ2-1	TRBV11-2	-	TGTGCCAGCACCACCGCAATTGACTGGAACAATGAGCAGTTCTTC	CASTTAIDWNNEQFF
-	TRBJ2-3	TRBV7-3	-	TGTGCCAGCAGCTTCCGGGACTTCACAGATACGCAGTATTTT	CASSFRDFTDTQYF
-	TRBJ1-5	TRBV6-5	-	TGTGCCAGCAGGGGTGGGGGGGCTAGCAATCAGCCCCAGCATTTT	CASRGGGASNQPQHF
-	TRBJ1-2	TRBV6-1	-	TGTGCCAGCAGTGTCGACATTAACTATGGCTACACCTTC	CASSVDINYGYTF
-	TRBJ1-1	TRBV9	-	TGTGCCAGCAGCGTAGCCCAGGGAAACACTGAAGCTTTCTTT	CASSVAQGNTEAFF
-	TRBJ1-1	TRBV6-6	-	TGTGCCAGCAGCCAAGCGGGGGCCCTGGATGGTGAAGCTTTCTTT	CASSQAGALDGEAFF
once	TRBJ1-1	TRBV7-9	TRBD1	TGTGCCAGCAGCGCCCGGACAGGCCGCCCGAACACTGAAGCTTTCTTT	CASSARTGRPNTEAFF
few	TRBJ1-1	TRBV4-1	-	TGCGCCAGCAGTGGCAGGGATCTGACTGAAGCTTTCTTT	CASSGRDLTEAFF
-	TRBJ1-5	TRBV2	-	TGTGCCAGCAGTGCCGACAGGAAGAATCAGCCCCAGCATTTT	CASSADRKNQPQHF
-	TRBJ1-6	TRBV4-1	-	TGCGCCAGCAGCCCGCGGCTTTCCTCCTATAATTCACCCCTCCACTTT	CASSPRLSSYNSPLHF
once	TRBJ1-1	TRBV9	-	TGTGCCAGCAGCGTAGGGGGCCGAGCGAACACTGAAGCTTTCTTT	CASSVGGRANTEAFF
-	TRBJ2-3	TRBV28	-	TGTGCCAGCAGTTTCTCCGGACCCGGGGTGTCAGATACGCAGTATTTT	CASSFSGPGVSDTQYF
-	TRBJ2-6	TRBV12-5	-	TGTGCTAGTGGCCTCCCCCCTGGGGCCAACGTCCTGACTTTC	CASGLPPGANVLTF
-	TRBJ1-4	TRBV2	-	TGTGCCAGCAGTGTTTATCGACCCCCGGGGGAAAAACTGTTTTTT	CASSVYRPPGEKLFF
-	TRBJ1-4	TRBV27	-	TGTGCCAGCAGTTTATCCGGTCGCTACGAAAAACTGTTTTTT	CASSLSGRYEKLFF
-	TRBJ2-1	TRBV5-1	-	TGCGCCAGCAGCCGACAGGCCGAGACCTCCTACAATGAGCAGTTCTTC	CASSRQAETSYNEQFF
-	TRBJ1-1	TRBV2	-	TGTGCCAGCAGAGGGGACTCCCTGGGCACTGAAGCTTTCTTT	CASRGDSLGTEAFF
-	TRBJ1-1	TRBV29-1	TRBD1	TGCAGCGTGTGGGACAGGGGGACTGAAGCTTTCTTT	CSVWDRGTEAFF
few	TRBJ2-2	TRBV6-5	-	TGTGCCAGCAGTTATGGTGGCCCCGGGGAGCTGTTTTTT	CASSYGGPGELFF
-	TRBJ1-6	TRBV30	-	TGTGCCTGGAGTCCATGGAGTGTCTGGAGAAACAGGAGCTCCTATAATTCACCCCTCCACTTT	CAWSPWSVWRNRSSYNSPLHF
-	TRBJ1-4	TRBV30	-	TGTGCCTGGAGTAAAAGGACAGTTAATGAAAAACTGTTTTTT	CAWSKRTVNEKLFF
-	TRBJ1-6	TRBV27	TRBD1	TGTGCCAGCTCACCCGGGACAGGGTTCCGCTCCTATAATTCACCCCTCCACTTT	CASSPGTGFRSYNSPLHF
-	TRBJ2-2	TRBV30	-	TGTGCCTGGAGGCAGACTGCGAACACCGGGGAGCTGTTTTTT	CAWRQTANTGELFF
-	TRBJ1-1	TRBV5-1	TRBD1	TGCGCCAGCAGAACAGGGGTGAACACTGAAGCTTTCTTT	CASRTGVNTEAFF
-	TRBJ1-1	TRBV5-4	-	TGTGCCAGCAGCTTGGGGGGGCATGTGAACACTGAAGCTTTCTTT	CASSLGGHVNTEAFF
-	TRBJ2-5	TRBV4-1	-	TGCGCCAGCAGCCGAAGCGGGTTTAGCGAGACCCAGTACTTC	CASSRSGFSETQYF
few	TRBJ1-1	TRBV6-5	-	TGTGCCAGCAGTTACCTAAGGGGGAACACTGAAGCTTTCTTT	CASSYLRGNTEAFF
-	TRBJ1-2	TRBV5-4	TRBD1	TGTGCCAGCAGCTTCAGTCCCGGACAGGGGATGGGTGGCTACACCTTC	CASSFSPGQGMGGYTF
-	TRBJ1-2	TRBV16	-	TGTGCCAGCAGCCAATCCCCACAGAATGGCTACACCTTC	CASSQSPQNGYTF
-	TRBJ1-1	TRBV30	-	TGTGCCTGGAGTATCCTGGGGCAGGGGTCCACTGAAGCTTTCTTT	CAWSILGQGSTEAFF
few	TRBJ2-7	TRBV7-2	-	TGTGCCAGCAGCTTTCGAGAATTTCAGGTCCGGGGTCGCGACGAGCAGTACTTC	CASSFREFQVRGRDEQYF
few	TRBJ2-1	TRBV5-1	-	TGCGCCAGCAGCTTGAGTTCGAGGGGGGGCTACAATGAGCAGTTCTTC	CASSLSSRGGYNEQFF
-	TRBJ1-1	TRBV18	-	TGTGCCAGCTCACCCCGTGGGGGGATGAACACTGAAGCTTTCTTT	CASSPRGGMNTEAFF
once	TRBJ1-5	TRBV5-5	TRBD1	TGTGCCAGCAGCAATCGACCGGGACAGGGTAATAGCAATCAGCCCCAGCATTTT	CASSNRPGQGNSNQPQHF
-	TRBJ2-3	TRBV29-1	-	TGCAGCGTCACACGCGGGACAGTTAGCACAGATACGCAGTATTTT	CSVTRGTVSTDTQYF
-	TRBJ1-5	TRBV9	TRBD1	TGTGCCAGCAGCGTAGGGACAGGGGATCATCAGCCCCAGCATTTT	CASSVGTGDHQPQHF
-	TRBJ2-3	TRBV7-6	-	TGTGCCAGCAGTGACCAGGGCACAGATACGCAGTATTTT	CASSDQGTDTQYF
-	TRBJ2-1	TRBV27	-	TGTGCCAGCAGCCAGTCGTCCTACAATGAGCAGTTCTTC	CASSQSSYNEQFF
-	TRBJ2-7	TRBV6-5	-	TGTGCCAGCAGTTACAGACCGGGGAATTACGAGCAGTACTTC	CASSYRPGNYEQYF
-	TRBJ2-2	TRBV5-1	-	TGCGCCAGCAGCTTATCGGGTTGGAATCCCGGGGAGCTGTTTTTT	CASSLSGWNPGELFF
-	TRBJ1-2	TRBV10-2	-	TGCGCCAGCACGGAACAGGCATACGCAAACTATGGCTACACCTTC	CASTEQAYANYGYTF
-	TRBJ2-1	TRBV6-5	TRBD1	TGTGCCAGCAGACTGGGACAGTACAATGAGCAGTTCTTC	CASRLGQYNEQFF
-	TRBJ1-1	TRBV30	TRBD1	TGTGCCTGGAGTAGGACAGGACTGAACACTGAAGCTTTCTTT	CAWSRTGLNTEAFF